One sample yielded the 30 T cell receptor beta chains listed below, sequenced in a study of cytomegalovirus exposure and HLA in healthy donors. The PCR made use of 60 Vbeta and 13 Jbeta primers. The method was immunoSEQ multiplex PCR; TCRdb's version includes in-frame clones alone and lacks a portion of them. This sample has about 77,000 clones; nearly 80% occur once, and the top ten carry approximately 4.6%. Specimen: PBMCs. These receptors all stem from a man aged 35 to 55 in good health and CMV-seronegative.

This clone was detected a few times. The conserved final phenylalanine or tryptophan is absent from the CDR3, which likely points to a read error. The chain recombines TRBV2 with TRBJ1-2; D is undetermined. Germline V gene sequence: CDR1 SNHLY, CDR2 FYNNEI. This CDR3 has 14 residues. The CDR3: CDSSERLPNYGYTV. CDR3 nucleotide sequence: TGTGACAGCAGTGAAAGGTTGCCTAACTATGGCTACACCGTC.

The V and J genes are TRBV7-2 and TRBJ1-1; D is perhaps TRBD1 (5 bases). This CDR3 has 16 residues. Germline CDR1 and CDR2: SGHTA and FQGNSA. Trimming left V 1 base short and J 2 bases short, with 14 bases between. The CDR3 loop reads CASSLVQGSRNTEAFF. The DNA for the CDR3 is TGTGCCAGCAGCTTAGTGCAGGGTTCACGAAACACTGAAGCTTTCTTT.

This clone occurred once. V gene TRBV6-1 combines with J gene TRBJ1-2, with D maybe TRBD1 (6 bases). Germline CDR1 and CDR2: MNHNS and SASEGT. Deletions cut 4 bases from V and 3 bases from J, with 9 bases between. The CDR3 contains 13 residues. CDR3 coding DNA: TGTGCCAGCAGTGCTCACAGGGACTATGGCTACACCTTC. Translated: CASSAHRDYGYTF.

The chain joins TRBV7-9 to TRBJ2-5, with no clear D. Trimming removed 6 bases from V and 2 bases from J, with 7 bases in between. The CDR3 sequence is 12 residues long. Per germline, CDR1 SEHNR and CDR2 FQNEAQ (reference sequence). CDR3 amino acids: CASSSPQETQYF. For the CDR3, the DNA is TGTGCCAGCAGTTCCCCTCAAGAGACCCAGTACTTC. The whole variable domain, filled in from reference TRBV7-9 and TRBJ2-5, reads DTGVSQNPRHKITKRGQNVTFRCDPISEHNRLYWYRQTLGQGPEFLTYFQNEAQLEKSRLLSDRFSAERPKGSFSTLEIQRTEQGDSAMYLCASSSPQETQYFGPGTRLLVL.

The rearrangement uses TRBV5-4 and TRBJ2-1, with 7 bases fitting TRBD1. The CDR3 is 13 amino acids. V was clipped by 3 bases and J by 9 bases; unmatched bases: 6. Germline V gene data show CDR1 as SGHNT and CDR2 as YYREEE (reference sequence). Written as DNA, the CDR3 is TGTGCCAGCAGCTCGACAGGGTCGAGTGAGCAGTTCTTC. Protein product: CASSSTGSSEQFF.

The V call is TRBV5-4, the J call TRBJ2-5; the match to TRBD1 covers 11 bases. The CDR3 consists of 13 residues. Germline CDR1 SGHNT, CDR2 YYREEE (reference sequence). V lost 4 bases, J lost 5 bases, and 1 base stayed unmatched. The CDR3 nucleotides read TGTGCCAGCAGCAGGACAGGGGGCGAGACCCAGTACTTC. It translates to CASSRTGGETQYF.

The chain combines TRBV27 with TRBJ1-1; D gene unclear. CDR1 and CDR2 from the germline V gene are MNHEY and SMNVEV (reference sequence). The CDR3 contains 13 residues. Trimming pared 5 bases from V and 1 base from J, leaving 8 bases between. The CDR3 nucleotides read TGTGCCAGCAGTCCGACTTGGAACACTGAAGCTTTCTTT. Its translation: CASSPTWNTEAFF.

CDR3 bases: TGTGCCAGCTCACCAACGGAAAAGGGGGTCGCTAATGAAAAACTGTTTTTT. It encodes CASSPTEKGVANEKLFF. The gene calls are TRBV18 and TRBJ1-4, with D possibly being TRBD1 (6 bases). The CDR3 is made up of 17 amino acids. V lost 2 bases and J lost 3, with 16 bases in between. CDR1 is KGHSH and CDR2 is LQKENI in the germline V gene.

The chain is built from TRBV28 and TRBJ2-5; weak D call: TRBD2 (6 bases). The CDR3 covers 14 residues. In germline, CDR1 is MDHEN, CDR2 SYDVKM. Trimming removed 5 bases from V and 5 bases from J, with 15 bases in between. CDR3 DNA sequence: TGTGCCAGCAGTCTGGTAGCGGTCTCCGAGACCCAGTACTTC. It codes for CASSLVAVSETQYF.

This clone was recorded once. This sequence joins TRBV19 and TRBJ2-1, with 9 bases aligning to TRBD2. The CDR3 length is 15 residues. V dropped 5 bases and J dropped 3; count of bases not matched to a gene: 5. Looked up from germline, CDR1 is LNHDA and CDR2 is SQIVND (reference sequence). The CDR3 DNA reads TGTGCCAGTAGTCCACGACTAGCGGTCTACAATGAGCAGTTCTTC. Translating gives CASSPRLAVYNEQFF.

The chain joins TRBV4-1 to TRBJ2-7, with D uncertain. Germline V gives CDR1 MGHRA, CDR2 YSYEKL. The V end was cut by 1 base, the J end by 5 bases, with 6 bases between. The CDR3 contains 12 residues. The CDR3: CASSQVVDEQYF. In nucleotides, the CDR3 is TGCGCCAGCAGCCAAGTAGTGGACGAGCAGTACTTC.

Here the CDR3 DNA reads TGTGCCAGCAGCCCTCTGCGACAGGAGGGCACAGATACGCAGTATTTT. Translation: CASSPLRQEGTDTQYF. The chain couples TRBV7-9 to TRBJ2-3; a possible D gene is TRBD1 (6 bases). CDR3 length: 16 residues. Deletions cut 5 bases from V and 1 base from J, with 16 bases between. Germline-derived CDR1 and CDR2 are SEHNR and FQNEAQ (reference sequence).

The chain is built from TRBV14 and TRBJ1-1; TRBD1 matches 8 bases. CDR3 length: 16 residues. Losses at the gene ends were 3 bases for V and 7 bases for J; bases not matched to a gene: 13. Per the germline V gene, CDR1 is SGHDN and CDR2 is FVKESK. The CDR3 DNA follows: TGTGCCAGCAGCCATGGGGACAGGAGGGGGCACGTTGAAGCTTTCTTT. It specifies CASSHGDRRGHVEAFF.

The V and J genes are TRBV4-1 and TRBJ2-1; the match to TRBD2 covers 9 bases. The V and J ends lost 4 bases and 5 bases, in that order; junction bases with no gene match: 9. The CDR3 sequence is 16 residues long. Germline V gene lookup returns CDR1 MGHRA and CDR2 YSYEKL. The CDR3 DNA is TGCGCCAGCAGCCGAAAGACTAGCGGCCTCGACAATGAGCAGTTCTTC. Its protein is CASSRKTSGLDNEQFF.

This clone came up once. This chain joins TRBV29-1 and TRBJ1-2; TRBD1 matches at 7 bases. This CDR3 has 13 amino acids. From germline, CDR1 is SQVTM and CDR2 ANQGSEA. Germline trimming cut 2 bases from V and 4 bases from J; bases unmatched to any gene: 4. The CDR3 DNA reads as TGCAGCGTTGAAAGTCAGGGGGTCTATGGCTACACCTTC. Translation: CSVESQGVYGYTF.

The chain joins TRBV6-4 to TRBJ2-3, with TRBD2 matching over 11 bases. Germline lookup yields CDR1 MRHNA and CDR2 SNTAGT. The CDR3 loop spans 15 amino acids. J gave up 6 bases and V 3 bases, and 5 bases lay outside the gene matches. CDR3 sequence reads: CASSDTSGRRDTQYF. In DNA, the CDR3 is TGTGCCAGCAGTGATACTAGCGGGAGACGGGATACGCAGTATTTT.

The chain is built from TRBV19 and TRBJ2-1; D gene ambiguous. The CDR3 sequence is 11 residues long. The germline gives CDR1 LNHDA, CDR2 SQIVND (reference sequence). Trimming cost V 0 bases and J 10 bases, with 4 bases left between them. Here the CDR3 reads CASSIDIEQFF. CDR3 nucleotides: TGTGCCAGTAGTATAGATATCGAGCAGTTCTTC.

The chain carries TRBV11-3 and TRBJ2-2; a possible D gene is TRBD2 (6 bases). The germline V gene encodes CDR1 SGHNT and CDR2 YENEEA. Trimming stripped 8 bases from V and 2 bases from J, with 6 bases between. The CDR3 has 12 residues. This CDR3 reads CASGLNTGELFF. The CDR3 DNA is TGTGCCAGCGGACTAAACACCGGGGAGCTGTTTTTT. The variable domain in full, completed from reference TRBV11-3 and TRBJ2-2, reads EAGVVQSPRYKIIEKKQPVAFWCNPISGHNTLYWYLQNLGQGPELLIRYENEEAVDDSQLPKDRFSAERLKGVDSTLKIQPAELGDSAVYLCASGLNTGELFFGEGSRLTVL.

The chain couples TRBV5-1 to TRBJ2-2; 8 bases match TRBD2. CDR1 SGHRS and CDR2 YFSETQ come from the germline V gene. The CDR3 loop spans 16 amino acids. V lost 2 bases to trimming and J lost 2 bases; unmatched junction nucleotides: 5. CDR3 DNA: TGCGCCAGCAGCTTAAGGCTAGCGGGCAACACCGGGGAGCTGTTTTTT. It translates to CASSLRLAGNTGELFF.

This chain links TRBV7-9 with TRBJ2-1; the D gene is possibly TRBD2 (6 bases). CDR1 and CDR2 (germline): SEHNR, FQNEAQ (reference sequence). The CDR3 loop spans 14 amino acids. The V gene lost 0 bases and the J gene lost 8 bases, with 11 bases spanning the gap. Written as DNA, the CDR3 is TGTGCCAGCAGCTTAGCGGGAGGAGTTGATGAGCAGTTCTTC. This codes for CASSLAGGVDEQFF.

The chain uses TRBV18 and TRBJ1-2; weak D call: TRBD1 (5 bases). The CDR3 is made up of 15 amino acids. The germline V gene has CDR1 KGHSH and CDR2 LQKENI. Trimming took 3 bases from V and 3 from J, leaving 14 bases between them. The CDR3 nucleotides read TGTGCCAGCTCACCCGGACACCTACGCGACTATGGCTACACCTTC. This encodes CASSPGHLRDYGYTF. The full variable domain, with the rest looked up from reference TRBV18 and TRBJ1-2, is NAGVMQNPRHLVRRRGQEARLRCSPMKGHSHVYWYRQLPEEGLKFMVYLQKENIIDESGMPKERFSAEFPKEGPSILRIQQVVRGDSAAYFCASSPGHLRDYGYTFGSGTRLTVV.

V and J are TRBV28 and TRBJ2-7, with 7 bases matching TRBD2. Trimming cost V 6 bases and J 2 bases; bases outside gene matches: 10. The V gene's germline CDR1 is MDHEN and CDR2 SYDVKM. The CDR3 loop spans 15 amino acids. The CDR3 coding sequence is TGTGCCAGCAGGCCGATAGCGGGCGGGCCCTACGAGCAGTACTTC. Amino acids: CASRPIAGGPYEQYF.

This sequence joins TRBV15 and TRBJ1-5; 7 bases align to TRBD1. The germline V gene encodes CDR1 LNHNV and CDR2 YYDKDF (reference sequence). The CDR3 loop spans 14 amino acids. The J segment lost 1 base and the V segment lost 9 bases, leaving 6 bases of the junction unmatched. The CDR3 sequence is CATRTGASNQPQHF. The CDR3 bases are TGTGCCACGAGAACAGGGGCCAGCAATCAGCCCCAGCATTTT.

The chain couples TRBV10-3 to TRBJ1-5, with TRBD1 matching over 9 bases. Germline CDR1 reads ENHRY; CDR2 reads SYGVKD. This CDR3 is built from 15 residues. The V segment lost 3 bases and the J segment 7 bases; nucleotides outside the gene matches: 7. The CDR3 DNA reads as TGTGCCATCAGTGAACAGGGACAGGGAGGCCAGCCCCAGCATTTT. It yields the protein CAISEQGQGGQPQHF.

In this sample, this clone turned up once. This chain connects TRBV10-1 to TRBJ2-1; unclear D gene. There are 13 residues in the CDR3. Germline values: CDR1 WNHNN, CDR2 SYGVQD (reference sequence). Trimming removed 3 bases from V and 4 bases from J, with 7 bases in between. The CDR3 is CASSELQYNEQFF. The CDR3 DNA is TGCGCCAGCAGTGAATTACAGTACAATGAGCAGTTCTTC.

This chain uses TRBV30 with TRBJ1-1; no clear D gene. CDR1 and CDR2 from the germline V gene are GTSNPN and SVGIG (reference sequence). With 4 bases removed from V and 5 bases from J, the gap between germline ends came to 11 bases. The CDR3 contains 12 residues. The CDR3 DNA sequence: TGTGCCTGGACGGGATATGGGACTGAAGCTTTCTTT. It yields the protein CAWTGYGTEAFF.

The sample holds a few counts of this clone. The chain joins TRBV18 to TRBJ2-5; D possibly corresponds to TRBD2 (6 bases). The germline V gene encodes CDR1 KGHSH and CDR2 LQKENI. Trimming pared 6 bases from V and 5 bases from J, leaving 22 bases between. This CDR3 is built from 16 residues. CDR3 bases: TGTGCCAGCTCCGGGGCAGTCGGGAGCATTAGGGAGACCCAGTACTTC. Translated, it gives CASSGAVGSIRETQYF.

The chain is built from TRBV4-2 and TRBJ1-1; tentative D call: TRBD1 (5 bases). The germline gives CDR1 LGHNA, CDR2 YNFKEQ. Trimming removed 1 base at V and 5 bases at J, with 17 bases between. The CDR3 is 16 amino acids. CDR3 sequence: CASSQGGPRTFTEAFF. The CDR3 bases are TGTGCCAGCAGCCAAGGCGGACCGAGGACATTTACTGAAGCTTTCTTT.

V gene TRBV6-1 combines with J gene TRBJ1-5, with D perhaps TRBD1 (5 bases). Per germline, CDR1 MNHNS and CDR2 SASEGT. CDR3 length equals 16 residues. Trimming left V 2 bases short and J 7 bases short, with 18 bases between. Here the CDR3 reads CASSEYGGMTGQPQHF. The CDR3 DNA is TGTGCCAGCAGTGAATACGGGGGAATGACGGGACAGCCCCAGCATTTT.

The rearrangement uses TRBV5-1 and TRBJ2-7, with 9 bases that match TRBD1. The CDR3 runs 16 residues. V gave up 4 bases and J gave up 2 bases; unmatched junction bases: 10. Germline CDR1 and CDR2: SGHRS and YFSETQ. CDR3 DNA sequence: TGCGCCAGCAGCCCGGGCGGACAGGGGCTGACCTACGAGCAGTACTTC. Translating it yields CASSPGGQGLTYEQYF. Complete variable domain (other parts from reference TRBV5-1 and TRBJ2-7): KAGVTQTPRYLIKTRGQQVTLSCSPISGHRSVSWYQQTPGQGLQFLFEYFSETQRNKGNFPGRFSGRQFSNSRSEMNVSTLELGDSALYLCASSPGGQGLTYEQYFGPGTRLTVT.